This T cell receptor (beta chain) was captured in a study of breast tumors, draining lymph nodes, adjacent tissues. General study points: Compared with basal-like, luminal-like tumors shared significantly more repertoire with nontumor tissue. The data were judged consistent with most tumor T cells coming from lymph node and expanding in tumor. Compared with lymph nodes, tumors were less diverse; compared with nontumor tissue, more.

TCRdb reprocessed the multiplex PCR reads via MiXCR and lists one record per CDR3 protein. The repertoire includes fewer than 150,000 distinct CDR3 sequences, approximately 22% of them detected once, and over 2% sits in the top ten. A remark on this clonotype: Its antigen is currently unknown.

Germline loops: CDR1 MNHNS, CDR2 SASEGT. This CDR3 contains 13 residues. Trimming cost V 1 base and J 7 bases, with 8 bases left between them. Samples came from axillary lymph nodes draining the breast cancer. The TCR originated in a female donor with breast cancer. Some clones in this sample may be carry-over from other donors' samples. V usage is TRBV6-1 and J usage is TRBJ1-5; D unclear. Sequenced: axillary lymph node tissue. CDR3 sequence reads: CASSEVVVQPQHF. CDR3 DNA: TGTGCCAGCAGTGAAGTTGTCGTGCAGCCCCAGCATTTT.